This TCR beta chain was obtained from a study of OX40 agonist ivuxolimab in advanced cancers. Study background: Every patient in dose escalation had hepatocellular carcinoma, melanoma, renal cell or head and neck cancer. Having had anti-PD-1, anti-PD-L1 or anti-CTLA-4 therapy before was allowed, and about 42% had some. General study findings and limits: Circulating CD4+ and CD8+ T cells showed clonal expansion by week 6 at 0.1 to 3.0 mg/kg.

This clone has just one count. Its antigen is still unknown. Patients with a history of autoimmune disease or on systemic immunosuppression were excluded. Sequenced by immunoSEQ multiplex PCR; TCRdb stores in-frame clones only, minus some. Of tens of thousands of clones in the sample, approximately 89% were seen once. The starting material was CD4+ or CD8+ T cells sorted from blood, obtained in a trial of the OX40 agonist ivuxolimab. This sequence was found in an adult with an advanced solid tumor such as melanoma, head and neck, liver or kidney cancer.

The CDR3 DNA follows: TGTGCCAGTAGTAGGGACTTCTATGGCTACACCTTC. This sequence encodes CASSRDFYGYTF. The chain combines TRBV19 with TRBJ1-2; D might be TRBD1 (5 bases). From germline, CDR1 is LNHDA and CDR2 SQIVND (reference sequence). The CDR3 spans 12 residues. With 4 bases removed from V and 4 bases from J, the gap between germline ends came to 7 bases.